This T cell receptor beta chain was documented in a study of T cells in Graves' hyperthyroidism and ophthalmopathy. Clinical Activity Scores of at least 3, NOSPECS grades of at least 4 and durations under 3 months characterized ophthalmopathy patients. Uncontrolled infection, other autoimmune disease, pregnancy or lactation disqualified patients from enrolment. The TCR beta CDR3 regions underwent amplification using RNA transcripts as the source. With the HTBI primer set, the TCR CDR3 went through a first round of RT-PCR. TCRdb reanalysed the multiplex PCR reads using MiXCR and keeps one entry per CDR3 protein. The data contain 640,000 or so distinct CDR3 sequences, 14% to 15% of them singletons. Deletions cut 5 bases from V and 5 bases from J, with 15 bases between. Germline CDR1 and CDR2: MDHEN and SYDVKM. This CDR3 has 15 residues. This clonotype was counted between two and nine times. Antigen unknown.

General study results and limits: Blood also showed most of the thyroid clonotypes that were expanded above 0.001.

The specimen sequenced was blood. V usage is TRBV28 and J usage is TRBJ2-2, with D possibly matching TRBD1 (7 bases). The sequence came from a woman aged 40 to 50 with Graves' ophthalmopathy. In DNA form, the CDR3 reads TGTGCCAGCAGTATCACCAGGGGGAGGACCGGGGAGCTGTTTTTT. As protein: CASSITRGRTGELFF.